This T cell receptor beta chain comes out of a study of cytomegalovirus exposure and HLA in healthy donors. This CDR3 has 14 residues. J was trimmed by 10 bases and V by 3 bases; bases with no gene match: 4. Per the germline V gene, CDR1 is SGHTA and CDR2 is FQGNSA. Findings and caveats of the study: The authors listed 180 or so TCR beta chains as cytomegalovirus-associated. A few CMV-associated chains proved CMV antigen-specific in vitro. Productive status was seen about 87% or about 30% of the time for most TCR beta V segments in an earlier analysis.

On this clone: Its target is not known.

Vbeta (60) and Jbeta (13) primers were used in the PCR. The method was immunoSEQ multiplex PCR; TCRdb's version includes in-frame clones alone and lacks a portion of them. The table includes around 130,000 clones, approximately 81% detected once. This TCR was sampled from a man aged 18 to 29 in good health and CMV-seronegative. Specimen: PBMCs. The V call is TRBV7-2, the J call TRBJ2-1; 12 nucleotides line up with TRBD2. CDR3 in DNA: TGTGCCAGCAGCTTCACCGGGACTAGCGGGGAGCAGTTCTTC. As protein: CASSFTGTSGEQFF. The full variable domain, in which reference TRBV7-2 and TRBJ2-1 provide the parts outside the CDR3, is GAGVSQSPSNKVTEKGKDVELRCDPISGHTALYWYRQSLGQGLEFLIYFQGNSAPDKSGLPSDRFSAERTGGSVSTLTIQRTQQEDSAVYLCASSFTGTSGEQFFGPGTRLTVL.